These T cell receptor beta chains were read from a single sample in a study of cytomegalovirus exposure and HLA in healthy donors. Method: immunoSEQ multiplex PCR; TCRdb's copy keeps in-frame clones and lacks some. The sample yields some 90,000 clones, 78% seen once. Source material: PBMCs. The receptors derive from a middle-aged woman in good health and CMV-seronegative. The CDR3 runs from the conserved cysteine through the conserved F or W.

v_call cdr3_aa
TRBV10-3 CAISAPGNTEAFF
TRBV5-1 CASSLGTGGPDTQYF
TRBV11-3 CASSSTVPDTQYF
TRBV25-1 CASRGHPYNEQFF
TRBV7-2 CASSFRGQTSYEQYF
TRBV4-1 CASSQQEAQPQHF
TRBV19 CASSIAGGPYEQYF
TRBV19 CASSISAGSGNQPQHF
TRBV19 CASSYRLARSSIF
TRBV5-6 CASSLVAASATSYNEQFF
TRBV6-6 CASSYFEIAEQYF
TRBV7-9 CASSLTSGAYNEQFF
TRBV30 CAWSVGRGAHSGNTIYF
TRBV9 CASSAAQGEKLFF
TRBV9 CASSVGSGQGSYEQFF
TRBV7-3 CASSLSGGGYTF
TRBV5-1 CASSFEASGSSYNEQFF
TRBV15 CATSRSTSGRVYEQYF
TRBV28 CASSLGGSRHGYTF
TRBV10-3 CAISEPGEAAYGYTF
TRBV27 CASSTGQGGNTEAFF
TRBV4-2 CASSQDRGQEAFF
TRBV2 CASRVDGGGNQPQHF
TRBV28 CASSDTGMWNTEAFF
TRBV19 CASSMKGTQYF
TRBV5-6 CASSLGQLSGNTIYF
TRBV27 CASSFGGRHTDTQYF
TRBV27 CASSFGVDGLAGGNEQFF
TRBV30 CAWSSGGYSYNEQFF
TRBV14 CASSQLGLAGGPQETQYF
TRBV9 CASSEYSGQGIDGYTF
TRBV5-1 CASSPGGVNSPLHF
TRBV29-1 CSVQRLAGSTDTQYF
TRBV30 CASLGRGTYTEAFF
TRBV9 CASSPGQGRRTDTQYF
TRBV28 CASSYRHTSYEQYF
TRBV6-1 CASSEILETQYF
TRBV11-2 CASSLRPGGGVYEQFF
TRBV6-1 CASLGGALRNTIYF
TRBV11-2 CASTGDRGLRGSYEQYF
TRBV29-1 CSASGGGLATNEKLFF
TRBV10-1 CASSEFCSGASYEQYF
TRBV7-2 CASSLRGGSEQYF
TRBV27 CASSPSRPGQGDGYTF
TRBV6-1 CASTRRETQYF
TRBV25-1 CASSPGNTGELFF
TRBV12-5 CASGPGTGELFF
TRBV27 CASSLSFWGSGLAGGREGQETQYF
TRBV2 CASSLRLAGLFANTGELFF
TRBV11-2 CASSLGGAGSSAFF
TRBV7-8 CASSLGGAGGRETQYF
TRBV10-1 CASSVNLAGDNEQFF
TRBV5-1 CASSLAHRGGFNTGELFF
TRBV5-1 CASSLPQTSGRVEQFF
TRBV6-4 CASSERENTEAFF
TRBV4-2 CASSSPGASMNTEAFF
TRBV28 CASSSYGWGGNSQPQHF
TRBV19 CASSDSYTEAFF
TRBV5-1 CASSPEGLRELFF
TRBV19 CASSSQGTYEQYF